This T cell receptor (beta chain) comes out of a study of cytomegalovirus exposure and HLA in healthy donors. Study findings and constraints: Later on, an analysis showed TCR association rates differing by HLA locus, with DRB1 the most and HLA-C the fewest. The study listed approximately 160 cytomegalovirus-associated TCR beta chains. Rare TCR sequences dominated, though some public TCRs recurred in many donors.

V lost 5 bases and J lost 0; bases outside the gene matches: 14. Germline V gene lookup returns CDR1 SGHRS and CDR2 YFSETQ. The CDR3 sequence is 18 residues long. Note on this clone: Its antigen is currently unknown.

PCR involved 60 Vbeta and 13 Jbeta primers. Sequenced by immunoSEQ multiplex PCR; TCRdb stores in-frame clones only, minus some. The top ten clones hold 3.8% of a sample with more than 150,000 clones, 81% of them seen once. The genes are TRBV5-1 and TRBJ2-3; 8 nucleotides match TRBD2. Material for sequencing was PBMCs. The clonotype comes from a man aged 50 to 59 in good health and CMV-seronegative. The DNA of the CDR3 is TGCGCCAGCAGTACCAAGAAGCGGGGGATTATTAGCACAGATACGCAGTATTTT. The encoded protein is CASSTKKRGIISTDTQYF.